This T cell receptor beta chain was captured by sequencing in a study of graft-versus-host responses after intestinal transplantation. Findings and caveats of the study: There was an association between peak levels of circulating GvH clones and early post-transplant HvG declines.

The assay was immunoSEQ multiplex PCR, and TCRdb's table has in-frame clones only and misses some. The data hold some 96,000 clones, with 90% observed a single time. About this clone itself: The antigen is unknown.

With 0 bases removed from V and 10 bases from J, the gap between germline ends came to 13 bases. The CDR3 is 15 amino acids. Looked up from germline, CDR1 is MNHNY and CDR2 is SVGAGI (reference sequence). This clonotype originated in a human patient who received an intestinal transplant, so some T cells may come from the graft donor. This sample comprised PBMCs, obtained about 440 days after intestinal transplant. The chain uses TRBV6-6 and TRBJ1-6; D might be TRBD1 (6 bases). CDR3 nucleotides: TGTGCCAGCAGTTACTCGCCAGGGCAGGGGTCACCCCTCCACTTT. Its translation: CASSYSPGQGSPLHF.